One T cell receptor beta chain is described in this entry. Its matching antigen is unknown. Read data end 3 residues before the CDR3 end; the end is taken from the germline J gene. Cervical HPV DNA detected by MY09/MY11 PCR, typed by dot-blot. The sample is drawn from a study of T cells in women clearing cervical HPV infection. Study in general: Controls were women whose single incident HPV16 infection cleared within 12 months without precancer or cancer. Case blood was drawn when the lesion was first found; control blood after infection became undetectable.

V lost 0 bases, J lost 2 bases, and 7 bases stayed unmatched. The CDR3 runs to 16 residues. CDR1 is DFQATT, CDR2 SNEGSKA, per germline (reference sequence). Repertoires were generated with immunoSEQ multiplex PCR, while TCRdb's copy carries only in-frame clones and drops some. This table holds tens of thousands of clones. Findings and limits, study-wide: TRBV6-7 abundance was lower in cases than controls (0.11% versus 0.16%).

J is TRBJ1-1 and V is TRBV20-1; 9 bases are shared with TRBD1. The source material was blood buffy coat. The origin of this receptor is a woman aged 18 to 75 with a cervical HPV16 infection that either progressed to CIN3+ or cleared (not recorded which). The covered CDR3 bases are TGCAGTGCTAGAGACGGGACAGGGAAAATAAACACTGAA. Its translation is CSARDGTGKINTE. In full, the CDR3 reads CSARDGTGKINTEAFF.